This is a list of T cell receptor beta chains from one sample in a study of T cells in Graves' hyperthyroidism and ophthalmopathy. TCRdb analysed the multiplex PCR reads with MiXCR anew, one entry per CDR3 protein. The sample includes a few hundred thousand distinct CDR3 sequences, approximately 18% seen only once; the top ten take around 40%. Sample: blood. All receptors derive from a man in his late teens or twenties with Graves' ophthalmopathy. CDR3s include the opening cysteine and the closing phenylalanine or tryptophan. The D gene is left open where the match is weak. Size values are once, few and many counts, or a class for expanded clones, and some rows have none.

V gene	D gene	J gene	clone size	CDR3 protein	CDR3 DNA
TRBV24-1	.	TRBJ2-1	.	CATSDRRTYNEQFF	TGTGCCACCAGTGACAGGAGGACCTACAATGAGCAGTTCTTC
TRBV11-3	TRBD1	TRBJ2-1	.	CASSRADRGGYNEQFF	TGTGCCAGCAGCCGAGCGGACAGGGGGGGCTACAATGAGCAGTTCTTC
TRBV11-2	.	TRBJ1-1	many	CASSPRRVSEAFF	TGTGCCAGCAGCCCCCGGAGGGTCTCTGAAGCTTTCTTT
TRBV6-1	TRBD1	TRBJ1-6	many	CASSGAGTGHNSPLHF	TGTGCCAGCAGTGGGGCCGGGACAGGGCACAATTCACCCCTCCACTTT
TRBV6-2/TRBV6-3	.	TRBJ1-4	.	CASSWVDEKLFF	TGTGCCAGCAGCTGGGTAGATGAAAAACTGTTTTTT
TRBV12-3/TRBV12-4	.	TRBJ2-1	many	CASSETANSYNEQFF	TGTGCCAGCAGCGAGACAGCGAACTCCTACAATGAGCAGTTCTTC
TRBV4-1	.	TRBJ1-2	.	CASSQVVGGGNGYTF	TGCGCCAGCAGCCAAGTTGTTGGGGGAGGGAATGGCTACACCTTC
TRBV7-8	.	TRBJ2-4	few	CASSSRTLEAKNIQYF	TGTGCCAGCAGCTCCAGGACTCTGGAGGCCAAAAACATTCAGTACTTC
TRBV20-1	.	TRBJ2-2	many	CSARPPGVTTGELFF	TGCAGTGCTAGACCCCCAGGGGTGACCACCGGGGAGCTGTTTTTT
TRBV28	.	TRBJ1-2	many	CASSLGPGYGYTF	TGTGCCAGCAGTTTAGGCCCAGGGTATGGCTACACCTTC
TRBV5-1	.	TRBJ1-4	few	CASSLAGTGVEKLFF	TGCGCCAGCAGCTTGGCCGGGACTGGGGTAGAAAAACTGTTTTTT
TRBV12-3/TRBV12-4	.	TRBJ2-3	.	CASSFDPGRTDTQYF	TGTGCCAGCAGTTTTGACCCGGGTCGCACAGATACGCAGTATTTT
TRBV6-1	TRBD1	TRBJ2-5	few	CASTKDRAFQETQYF	TGTGCCAGTACCAAGGACAGGGCGTTCCAAGAGACCCAGTACTTC
TRBV20-1	.	TRBJ2-7	many	CSAPSNEAWYF	TGCAGTGCTCCCTCGAACGAAGCGTGGTACTTC
TRBV4-1	.	TRBJ2-2	few	CASSQPRRTGELFF	TGCGCCAGCAGCCAACCGCGGAGGACCGGGGAGCTGTTTTTT
TRBV6-1	.	TRBJ2-3	many	CASNRQGGVTDTQYF	TGTGCCAGCAATAGGCAGGGGGGAGTGACAGATACGCAGTATTTT
TRBV10-3	.	TRBJ1-6	few	CAISGTGSYNSPLHF	TGTGCCATCAGTGGAACAGGGAGTTATAATTCACCCCTCCACTTT
TRBV28	TRBD2	TRBJ2-3	many	CASSFPRGGSTDTQYF	TGTGCCAGCAGTTTCCCGCGGGGGGGCAGCACAGATACGCAGTATTTT
TRBV7-9	TRBD1	TRBJ1-4	few	CASSTSTGLREKLFF	TGTGCCAGCAGCACCTCGACAGGGTTGCGGGAAAAACTGTTTTTT
TRBV20-1	TRBD2	TRBJ2-1	many	CSVQALAANEQFF	TGCAGTGTTCAGGCCCTAGCGGCTAATGAGCAGTTCTTC
TRBV6-1	.	TRBJ1-1	many	CASSQATNTEAFF	TGTGCCAGCAGCCAGGCTACGAACACTGAAGCTTTCTTT
TRBV3-1	.	TRBJ1-5	few	CASSQGWGTPNQPQHF	TGTGCCAGCAGCCAAGGGTGGGGGACACCGAATCAGCCCCAGCATTTT